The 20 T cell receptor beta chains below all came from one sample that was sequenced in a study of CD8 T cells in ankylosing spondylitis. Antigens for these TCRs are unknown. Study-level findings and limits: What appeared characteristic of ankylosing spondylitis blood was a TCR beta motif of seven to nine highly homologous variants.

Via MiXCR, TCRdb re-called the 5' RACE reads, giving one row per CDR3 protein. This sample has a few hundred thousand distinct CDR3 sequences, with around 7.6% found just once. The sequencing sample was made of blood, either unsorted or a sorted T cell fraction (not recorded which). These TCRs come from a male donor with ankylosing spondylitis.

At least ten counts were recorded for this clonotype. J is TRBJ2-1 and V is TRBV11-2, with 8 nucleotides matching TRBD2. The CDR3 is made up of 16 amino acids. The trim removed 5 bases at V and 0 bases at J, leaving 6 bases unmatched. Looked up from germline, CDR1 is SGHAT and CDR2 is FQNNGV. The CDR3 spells CASSQVAGYSYNEQFF. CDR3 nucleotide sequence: TGTGCCAGCAGCCAGGTAGCGGGATACTCCTACAATGAGCAGTTCTTC.

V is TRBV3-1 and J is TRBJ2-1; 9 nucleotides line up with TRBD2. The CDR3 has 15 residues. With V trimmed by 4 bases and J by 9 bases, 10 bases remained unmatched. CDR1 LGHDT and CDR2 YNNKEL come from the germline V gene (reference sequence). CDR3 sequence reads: CASSRPSGTRGEQFF. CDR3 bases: TGTGCCAGCAGCCGCCCTAGCGGGACCCGGGGTGAGCAGTTCTTC.

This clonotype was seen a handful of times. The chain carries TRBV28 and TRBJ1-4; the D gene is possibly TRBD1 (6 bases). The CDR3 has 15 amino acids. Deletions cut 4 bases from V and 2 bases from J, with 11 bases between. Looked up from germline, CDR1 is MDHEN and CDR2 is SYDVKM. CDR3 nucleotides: TGTGCCAGCAGTTATACAGGGAGGACTAATGAAAAACTGTTTTTT. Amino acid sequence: CASSYTGRTNEKLFF.

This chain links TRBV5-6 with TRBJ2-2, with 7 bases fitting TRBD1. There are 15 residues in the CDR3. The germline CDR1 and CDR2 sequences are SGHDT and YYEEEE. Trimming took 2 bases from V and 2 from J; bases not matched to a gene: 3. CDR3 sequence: CASSFRTGNTGELFF. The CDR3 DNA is TGTGCCAGCAGCTTTCGGACAGGAAACACCGGGGAGCTGTTTTTT.

This CDR3 reads CSVGQGPSGYTF. CDR3 nucleotides: TGCAGCGTTGGACAGGGGCCGTCTGGCTACACCTTC. This chain links TRBV29-1 with TRBJ1-2, with 8 nucleotides matching TRBD1. The CDR3 totals 12 residues. The trim removed 4 bases at V and 7 bases at J, leaving 5 bases unmatched. The germline V gene encodes CDR1 SQVTM and CDR2 ANQGSEA.

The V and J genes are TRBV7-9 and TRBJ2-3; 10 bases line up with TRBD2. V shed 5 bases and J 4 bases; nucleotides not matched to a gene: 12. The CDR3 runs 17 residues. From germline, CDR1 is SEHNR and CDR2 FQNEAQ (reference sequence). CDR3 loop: CASSPPYPAGGADTQYF. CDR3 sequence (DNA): TGTGCCAGCAGCCCCCCCTACCCAGCGGGAGGGGCAGATACGCAGTATTTT.

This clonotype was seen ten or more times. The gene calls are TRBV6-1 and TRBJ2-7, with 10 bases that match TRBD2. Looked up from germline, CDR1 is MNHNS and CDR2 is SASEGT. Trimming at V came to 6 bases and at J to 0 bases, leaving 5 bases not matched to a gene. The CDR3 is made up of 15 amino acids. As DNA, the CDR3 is TGTGCCAGCAGAAAACTAGCGGGGAGCTCCTACGAGCAGTACTTC. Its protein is CASRKLAGSSYEQYF.

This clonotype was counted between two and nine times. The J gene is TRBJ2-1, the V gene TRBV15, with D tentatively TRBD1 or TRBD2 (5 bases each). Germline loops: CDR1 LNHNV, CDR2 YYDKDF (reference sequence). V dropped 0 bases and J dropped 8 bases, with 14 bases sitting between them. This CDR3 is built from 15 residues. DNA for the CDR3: TGTGCCACCAGCAGAGATGGGTCTAGCAGGGATGAGCAGTTCTTC. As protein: CATSRDGSSRDEQFF.

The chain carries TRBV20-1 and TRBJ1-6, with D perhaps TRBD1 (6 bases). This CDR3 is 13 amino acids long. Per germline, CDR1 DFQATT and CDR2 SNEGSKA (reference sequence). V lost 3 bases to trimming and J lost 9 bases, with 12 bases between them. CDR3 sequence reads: CSARAGVVSPLHF. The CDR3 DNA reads TGCAGTGCTAGGGCAGGGGTTGTTTCACCCCTCCACTTT.

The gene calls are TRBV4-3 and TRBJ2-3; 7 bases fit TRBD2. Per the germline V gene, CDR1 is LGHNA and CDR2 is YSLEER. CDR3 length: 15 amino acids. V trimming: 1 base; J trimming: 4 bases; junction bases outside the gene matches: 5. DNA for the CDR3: TGCGCCAGCAGCCAAGCTAGCGGAGGGGCAGATACGCAGTATTTT. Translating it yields CASSQASGGADTQYF.

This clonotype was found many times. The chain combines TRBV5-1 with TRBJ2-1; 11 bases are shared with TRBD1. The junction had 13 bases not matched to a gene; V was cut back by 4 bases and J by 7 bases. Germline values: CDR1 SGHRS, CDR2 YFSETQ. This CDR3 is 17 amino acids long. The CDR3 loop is CASSPLGRTGGPNEQFF. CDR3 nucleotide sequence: TGCGCCAGCAGCCCGTTGGGGAGGACAGGGGGCCCGAATGAGCAGTTCTTC.

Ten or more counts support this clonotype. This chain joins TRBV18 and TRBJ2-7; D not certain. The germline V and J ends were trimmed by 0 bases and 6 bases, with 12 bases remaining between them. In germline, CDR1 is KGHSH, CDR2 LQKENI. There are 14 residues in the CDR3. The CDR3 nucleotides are TGTGCCAGCTCACCACCGGTGTCTGGGCTCGAGCAGTACTTC. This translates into CASSPPVSGLEQYF.

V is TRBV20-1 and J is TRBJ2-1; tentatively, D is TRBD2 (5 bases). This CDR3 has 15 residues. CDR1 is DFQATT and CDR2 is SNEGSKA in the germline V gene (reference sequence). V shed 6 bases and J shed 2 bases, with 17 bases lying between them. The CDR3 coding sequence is TGCAGTGCGCTGCCCCCCGGGGTCCCCTACAATGAGCAGTTCTTC. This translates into CSALPPGVPYNEQFF.

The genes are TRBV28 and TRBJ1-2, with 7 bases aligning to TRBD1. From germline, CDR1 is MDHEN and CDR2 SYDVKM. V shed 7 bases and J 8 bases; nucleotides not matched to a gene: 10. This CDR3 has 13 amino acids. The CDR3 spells CASTLPGQRGYTF. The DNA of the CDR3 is TGTGCCAGCACCCTTCCGGGACAGAGAGGCTACACCTTC.

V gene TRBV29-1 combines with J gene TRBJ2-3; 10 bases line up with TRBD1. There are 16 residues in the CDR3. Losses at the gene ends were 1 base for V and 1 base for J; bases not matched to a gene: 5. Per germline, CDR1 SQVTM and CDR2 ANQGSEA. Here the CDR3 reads CSVEGTGGVGTDTQYF. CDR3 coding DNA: TGCAGCGTTGAAGGGACAGGGGGGGTGGGCACAGATACGCAGTATTTT.

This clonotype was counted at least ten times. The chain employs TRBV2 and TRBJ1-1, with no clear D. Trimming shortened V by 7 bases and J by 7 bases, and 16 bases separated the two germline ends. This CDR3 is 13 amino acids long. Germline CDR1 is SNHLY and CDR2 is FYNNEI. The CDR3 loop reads CASKEGGGLEAFF. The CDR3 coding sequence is TGTGCCAGCAAGGAGGGTGGCGGTCTTGAAGCTTTCTTT.

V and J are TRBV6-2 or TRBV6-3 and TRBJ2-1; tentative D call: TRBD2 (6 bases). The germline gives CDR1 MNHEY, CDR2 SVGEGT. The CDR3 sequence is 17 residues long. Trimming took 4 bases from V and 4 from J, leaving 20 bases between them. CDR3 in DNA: TGTGCCAGCAGTTTGGGTAGCGGCAACAGCTTATACAATGAGCAGTTCTTC. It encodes CASSLGSGNSLYNEQFF.

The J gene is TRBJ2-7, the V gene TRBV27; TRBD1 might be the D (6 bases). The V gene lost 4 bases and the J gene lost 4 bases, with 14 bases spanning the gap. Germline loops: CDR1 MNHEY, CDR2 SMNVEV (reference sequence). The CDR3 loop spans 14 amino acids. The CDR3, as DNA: TGTGCCAGCAGTTACAGGGCAATCTTTTACGAGCAGTACTTC. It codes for CASSYRAIFYEQYF.

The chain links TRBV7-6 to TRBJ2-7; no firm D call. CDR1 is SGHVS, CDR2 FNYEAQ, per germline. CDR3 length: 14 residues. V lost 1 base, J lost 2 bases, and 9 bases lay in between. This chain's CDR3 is CASSLGFRAYEQYF. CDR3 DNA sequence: TGTGCCAGCAGCTTAGGTTTTAGGGCCTACGAGCAGTACTTC.

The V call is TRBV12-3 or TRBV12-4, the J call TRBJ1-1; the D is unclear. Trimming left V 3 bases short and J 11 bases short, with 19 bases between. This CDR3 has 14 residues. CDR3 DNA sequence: TGTGCCAGCAGTTTCGCCAGAAACGGGCAGTTGGCTTTCTTT. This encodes CASSFARNGQLAFF.